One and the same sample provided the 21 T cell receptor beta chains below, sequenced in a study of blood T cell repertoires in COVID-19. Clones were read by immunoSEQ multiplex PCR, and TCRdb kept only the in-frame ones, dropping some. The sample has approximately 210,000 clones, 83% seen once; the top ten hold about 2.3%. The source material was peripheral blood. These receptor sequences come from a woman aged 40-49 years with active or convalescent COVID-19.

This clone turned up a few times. The CDR3 spells CSVEDPGFGYTF. CDR3 in DNA: TGCAGCGTTGAAGATCCAGGGTTTGGCTACACCTTC. This chain links TRBV29-1 with TRBJ1-2; D is perhaps TRBD1 (5 bases). Germline-derived CDR1 and CDR2 are SQVTM and ANQGSEA. The length of the CDR3 is 12 residues. Trimming shortened V by 0 bases and J by 7 bases, and 9 bases separated the two germline ends.

In DNA, the CDR3 is TGTGCCAGCAGCTTAGCGTCAGGGTCCGGGGGTGGCTACACCTTC. It specifies CASSLASGSGGGYTF. The chain uses TRBV7-9 and TRBJ1-2, with TRBD1 as a possible D gene (5 bases). CDR3 length: 15 residues. Germline assignment: CDR1 SEHNR and CDR2 FQNEAQ (reference sequence). Deletions cut 0 bases from V and 7 bases from J, with 15 bases between.

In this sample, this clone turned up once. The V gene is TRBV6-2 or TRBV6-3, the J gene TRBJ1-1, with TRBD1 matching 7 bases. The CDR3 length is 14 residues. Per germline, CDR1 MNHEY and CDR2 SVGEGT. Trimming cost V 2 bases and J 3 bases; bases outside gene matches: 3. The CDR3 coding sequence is TGTGCCAGCAGTTACAGGGGGCGCGACACTGAAGCTTTCTTT. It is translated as CASSYRGRDTEAFF.

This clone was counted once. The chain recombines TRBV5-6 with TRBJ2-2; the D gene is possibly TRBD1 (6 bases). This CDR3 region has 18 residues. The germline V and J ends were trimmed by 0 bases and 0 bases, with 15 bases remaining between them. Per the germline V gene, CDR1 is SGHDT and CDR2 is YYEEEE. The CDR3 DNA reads TGTGCCAGCAGCTTGGACAGGGTAGATTTCGCGAACACCGGGGAGCTGTTTTTT. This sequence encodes CASSLDRVDFANTGELFF.

CDR3: CASSESDFPTDTQYF. CDR3 nucleotide sequence: TGTGCCAGCAGTGAAAGTGACTTCCCCACAGATACGCAGTATTTT. This rearrangement joins TRBV6-1 to TRBJ2-3; D is uncertain. Per germline, CDR1 MNHNS and CDR2 SASEGT. With 2 bases removed from V and 2 bases from J, the gap between germline ends came to 11 bases. This CDR3 contains 15 residues.

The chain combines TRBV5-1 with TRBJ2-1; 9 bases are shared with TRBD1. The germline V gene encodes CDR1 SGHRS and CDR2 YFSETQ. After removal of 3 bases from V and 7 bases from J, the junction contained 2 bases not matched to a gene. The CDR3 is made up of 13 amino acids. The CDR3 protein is CASSWTGVNEQFF. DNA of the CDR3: TGCGCCAGCAGCTGGACAGGGGTTAATGAGCAGTTCTTC.

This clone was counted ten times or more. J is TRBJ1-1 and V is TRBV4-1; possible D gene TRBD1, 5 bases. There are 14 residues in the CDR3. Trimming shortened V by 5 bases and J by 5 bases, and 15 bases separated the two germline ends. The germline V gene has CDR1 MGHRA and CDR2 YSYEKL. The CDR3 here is CASSGPTVGTEAFF. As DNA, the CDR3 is TGCGCCAGCAGCGGACCGACAGTGGGGACTGAAGCTTTCTTT.

The DNA of the CDR3 is TGTGCCAGCTCACCGCTGGATAGTACGGGCACTGAAGCTTTCTTT. Its translation is CASSPLDSTGTEAFF. The chain joins TRBV18 to TRBJ1-1; D gene uncertain. The germline gives CDR1 KGHSH, CDR2 LQKENI. The CDR3 extends over 15 amino acids. V was cut by 3 bases and J by 4 bases, with 15 bases left in between.

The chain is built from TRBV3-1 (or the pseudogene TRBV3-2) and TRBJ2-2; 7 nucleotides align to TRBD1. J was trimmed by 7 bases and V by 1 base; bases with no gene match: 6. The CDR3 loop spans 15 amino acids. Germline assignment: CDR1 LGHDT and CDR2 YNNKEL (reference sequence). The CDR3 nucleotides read TGTGCCAGCAGCCAAGGGCAGGGGGACGACGGGGAGCTGTTTTTT. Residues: CASSQGQGDDGELFF.

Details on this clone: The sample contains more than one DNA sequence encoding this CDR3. The DNA of the CDR3 is TGTGCCAGCAGCGTCAGCGGTGGGGACTACGAGCAGTACTTC. Protein product: CASSVSGGDYEQYF. V gene TRBV9 combines with J gene TRBJ2-7, with a weak D call TRBD2 (5 bases). Trimming removed 2 bases at V and 3 bases at J, with 12 bases between. This CDR3 spans 14 amino acids. Germline-derived CDR1 and CDR2 are SGDLS and YYNGEE.

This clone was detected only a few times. CDR3 DNA: TGCGCCAGCAGCCGGGACGAGGGGGTCGATAATTCACCCCTCCACTTT. Translating it yields CASSRDEGVDNSPLHF. The chain is built from TRBV4-1 and TRBJ1-6, with D possibly being TRBD1 (6 bases). The CDR3 is made up of 16 amino acids. Germline V CDR1 and CDR2: MGHRA, YSYEKL. V was clipped by 4 bases and J by 5 bases, with 15 bases between them.

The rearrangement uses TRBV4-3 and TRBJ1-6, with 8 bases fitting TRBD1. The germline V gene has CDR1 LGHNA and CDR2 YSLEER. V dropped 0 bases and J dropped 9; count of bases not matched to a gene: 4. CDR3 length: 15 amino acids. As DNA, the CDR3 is TGCGCCAGCAGCCAAGACCAGGGGGCGGCTTCACCCCTCCACTTT. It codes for CASSQDQGAASPLHF.

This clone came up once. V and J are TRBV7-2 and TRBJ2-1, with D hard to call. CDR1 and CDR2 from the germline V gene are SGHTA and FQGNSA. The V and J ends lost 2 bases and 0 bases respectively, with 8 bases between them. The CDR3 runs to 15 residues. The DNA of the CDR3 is TGTGCCAGCAGCTTATCCACCGGCTCCTACAATGAGCAGTTCTTC. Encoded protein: CASSLSTGSYNEQFF.

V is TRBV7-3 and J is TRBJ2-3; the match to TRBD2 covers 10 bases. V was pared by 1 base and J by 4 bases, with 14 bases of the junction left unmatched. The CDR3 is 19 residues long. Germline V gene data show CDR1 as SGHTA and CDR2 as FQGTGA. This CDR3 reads CASSLNPVGLAGVADTQYF. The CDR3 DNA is TGTGCCAGCAGCTTAAATCCCGTAGGGCTAGCGGGAGTGGCAGATACGCAGTATTTT.

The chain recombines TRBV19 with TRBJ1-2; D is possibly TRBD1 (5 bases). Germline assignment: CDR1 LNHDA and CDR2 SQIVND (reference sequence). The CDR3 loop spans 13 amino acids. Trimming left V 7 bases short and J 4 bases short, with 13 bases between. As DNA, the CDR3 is TGTGCCAGTACCTCGGGGGGGTTCTATGGCTACACCTTC. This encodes CASTSGGFYGYTF.

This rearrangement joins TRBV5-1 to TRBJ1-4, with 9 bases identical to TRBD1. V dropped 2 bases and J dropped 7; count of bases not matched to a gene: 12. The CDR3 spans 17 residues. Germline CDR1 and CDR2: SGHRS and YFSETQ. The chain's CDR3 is CASSFLPTGTGSEKLFF. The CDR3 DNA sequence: TGCGCCAGCAGCTTTTTACCTACTGGGACAGGGAGTGAAAAACTGTTTTTT.

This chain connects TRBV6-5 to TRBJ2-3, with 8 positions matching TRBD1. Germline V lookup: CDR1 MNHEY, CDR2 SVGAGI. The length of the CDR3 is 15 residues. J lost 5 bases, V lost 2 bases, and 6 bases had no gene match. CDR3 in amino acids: CASSYPAGGEDTQYF. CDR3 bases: TGTGCCAGCAGTTACCCGGCAGGGGGCGAAGATACGCAGTATTTT.

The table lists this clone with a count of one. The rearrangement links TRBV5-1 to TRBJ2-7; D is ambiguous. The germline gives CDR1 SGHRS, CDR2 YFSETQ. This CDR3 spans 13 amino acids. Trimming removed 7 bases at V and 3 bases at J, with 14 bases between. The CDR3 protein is CASAKEPNYEQYF. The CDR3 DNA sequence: TGCGCCAGCGCCAAAGAGCCGAACTACGAGCAGTACTTC. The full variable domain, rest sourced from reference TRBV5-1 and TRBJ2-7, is KAGVTQTPRYLIKTRGQQVTLSCSPISGHRSVSWYQQTPGQGLQFLFEYFSETQRNKGNFPGRFSGRQFSNSRSEMNVSTLELGDSALYLCASAKEPNYEQYFGPGTRLTVT.

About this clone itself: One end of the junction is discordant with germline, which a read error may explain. Here the CDR3 reads CASAGQGGYTIYF. DNA of the CDR3: TGTGCCAGCGCGGGGCAGGGTGGATACACCATATATTTT. The chain couples TRBV6-5 to TRBJ1-3; weak D call: TRBD1 (5 bases). The CDR3 is made up of 13 amino acids. Germline V gene lookup returns CDR1 MNHEY and CDR2 SVGAGI.

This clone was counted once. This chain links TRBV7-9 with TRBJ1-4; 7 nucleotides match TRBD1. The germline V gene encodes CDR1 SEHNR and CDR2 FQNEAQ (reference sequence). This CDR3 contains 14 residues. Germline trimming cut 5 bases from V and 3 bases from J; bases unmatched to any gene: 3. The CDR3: CASSNRGSNEKLFF. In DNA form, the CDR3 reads TGTGCCAGCAGCAACAGGGGATCTAATGAAAAACTGTTTTTT.

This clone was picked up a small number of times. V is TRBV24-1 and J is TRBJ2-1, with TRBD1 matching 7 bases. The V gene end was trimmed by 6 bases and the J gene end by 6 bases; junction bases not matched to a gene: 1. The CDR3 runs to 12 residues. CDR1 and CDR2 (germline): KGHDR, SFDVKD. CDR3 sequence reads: CATSWDSNEQFF. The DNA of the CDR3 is TGTGCCACCAGTTGGGACAGCAATGAGCAGTTCTTC.